The 2 T cell receptor beta chains given below trace back to one sample, sequenced in a study of cytomegalovirus exposure and HLA in healthy donors. Use of 60 Vbeta and 13 Jbeta primers characterized the PCR. Generated by immunoSEQ multiplex PCR, the TCRdb table keeps only in-frame clones and is missing some. The data show roughly 140,000 clones, over 70% seen once. Sequencing used PBMCs. Every receptor here comes from a male donor in good health and CMV-seronegative.

This clone was seen ten or more times. The J gene is TRBJ2-7, the V gene TRBV6-6; 10 bases agree with TRBD1. The J segment lost 4 bases and the V segment lost 6 bases, leaving 9 bases of the junction unmatched. The germline CDR1 and CDR2 sequences are MNHNY and SVGAGI (reference sequence). This CDR3 spans 15 amino acids. DNA of the CDR3: TGTGCCAGCAGCACCGGGACAGGGGTATTGTACGAGCAGTACTTC. It specifies CASSTGTGVLYEQYF.

This clone showed up just a few times. V is TRBV25-1 and J is TRBJ2-1, with 10 bases lining up with TRBD1. The germline CDR1 and CDR2 sequences are MGHDK and SYGVNS. V gave up 6 bases and J gave up 2 bases; unmatched junction bases: 1. CDR3 length: 14 amino acids. CDR3 sequence reads: CASRGQGTYNEQFF. DNA for the CDR3: TGTGCCAGCAGGGGACAGGGGACCTACAATGAGCAGTTCTTC.